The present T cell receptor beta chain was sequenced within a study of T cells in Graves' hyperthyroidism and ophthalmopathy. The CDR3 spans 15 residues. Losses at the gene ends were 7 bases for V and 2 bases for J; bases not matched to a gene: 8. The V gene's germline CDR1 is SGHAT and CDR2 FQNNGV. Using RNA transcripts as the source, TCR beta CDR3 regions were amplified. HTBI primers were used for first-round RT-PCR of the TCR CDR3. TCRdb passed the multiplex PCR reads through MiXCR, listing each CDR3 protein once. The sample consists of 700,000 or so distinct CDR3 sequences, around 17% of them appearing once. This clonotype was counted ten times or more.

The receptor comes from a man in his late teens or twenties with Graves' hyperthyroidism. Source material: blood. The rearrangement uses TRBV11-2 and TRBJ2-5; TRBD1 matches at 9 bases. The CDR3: CASTLDRGRQETQYF. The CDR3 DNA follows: TGTGCCAGCACCCTGGACAGGGGACGGCAAGAGACCCAGTACTTC. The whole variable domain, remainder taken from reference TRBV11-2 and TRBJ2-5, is EAGVAQSPRYKIIEKRQSVAFWCNPISGHATLYWYQQILGQGPKLLIQFQNNGVVDDSQLPKDRFSAERLKGVDSTLKIQPAKLEDSAVYLCASTLDRGRQETQYFGPGTRLLVL.